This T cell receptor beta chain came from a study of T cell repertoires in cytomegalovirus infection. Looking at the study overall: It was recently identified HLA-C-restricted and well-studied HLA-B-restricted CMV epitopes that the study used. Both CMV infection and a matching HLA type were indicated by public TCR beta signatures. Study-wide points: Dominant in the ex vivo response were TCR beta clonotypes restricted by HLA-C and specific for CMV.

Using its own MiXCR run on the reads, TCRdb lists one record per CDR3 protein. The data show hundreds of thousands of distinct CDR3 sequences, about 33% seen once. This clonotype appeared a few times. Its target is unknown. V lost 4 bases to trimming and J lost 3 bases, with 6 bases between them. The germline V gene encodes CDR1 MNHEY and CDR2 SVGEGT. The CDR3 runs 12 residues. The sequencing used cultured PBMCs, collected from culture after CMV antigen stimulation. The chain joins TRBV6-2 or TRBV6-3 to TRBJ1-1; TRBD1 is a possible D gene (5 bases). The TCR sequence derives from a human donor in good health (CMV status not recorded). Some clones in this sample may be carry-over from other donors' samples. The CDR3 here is CASSLGHTEAFF. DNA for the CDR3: TGTGCCAGCAGTTTGGGACACACTGAAGCTTTCTTT.